One and the same sample provided the 27 T cell receptor beta chains below, sequenced in a study of beta chain features in type 1 diabetes. The antigens these receptors bind are not known. Sequenced material consisted of expressed TCRB transcripts (all of the isolated RNA was reverse transcribed). Clones were sequenced by immunoSEQ multiplex PCR, and TCRdb holds only the in-frame ones, with some missing. The sample records about 240,000 clones, roughly 13% being singletons. Findings and limits, study-wide: Moderate but significant shortening of TCRB CDR3s was recorded in all four CD4+ subsets from Type 1 diabetes patients.

The source material was naive CD4+ T cells from blood. All receptors derive from a man aged 25-40 years with type 1 diabetes.

For the CDR3, the DNA is TGTGCCAGCGGGGACACGCTGAACACCGGGGAGCTGTTTTTT. It translates to CASGDTLNTGELFF. The chain links TRBV6-6 to TRBJ2-2; perhaps TRBD1 as D (6 bases). The CDR3 runs 14 residues. Germline V gene lookup returns CDR1 MNHNY and CDR2 SVGAGI (reference sequence). Trimming left V 8 bases short and J 1 base short, with 11 bases between.

The chain recombines TRBV4-1 with TRBJ1-5, with 8 bases matching TRBD1. The CDR3 runs to 18 residues. Germline lookup yields CDR1 MGHRA and CDR2 YSYEKL. After removal of 2 bases from V and 4 bases from J, the junction contained 13 bases not matched to a gene. Here the CDR3 DNA reads TGCGCCAGCAGCCAACCGGCCTATGGGGACAGGAATAATCAGCCCCAGCATTTT. Protein product: CASSQPAYGDRNNQPQHF.

In nucleotides, the CDR3 is TGTGCCACCAAGGACAGGGTAAACACCGGGGAGCTGTTTTTT. It codes for CATKDRVNTGELFF. V gene TRBV6-1 combines with J gene TRBJ2-2, with 8 bases that match TRBD1. V shed 10 bases, J shed 2 bases, and the junction held 6 bases outside the gene matches. Germline V gene lookup returns CDR1 MNHNS and CDR2 SASEGT. The CDR3 has 14 residues.

The chain joins TRBV27 to TRBJ1-2, with 11 bases identical to TRBD1. CDR1 is MNHEY, CDR2 SMNVEV, per germline (reference sequence). With V trimmed by 5 bases and J by 4 bases, 9 bases remained unmatched. This CDR3 has 16 residues. The CDR3 DNA sequence: TGTGCCAGCAGTCCCCTAGCTGGACAGGGGGCCTATGGCTACACCTTC. Protein product: CASSPLAGQGAYGYTF.

The chain uses TRBV5-1 and TRBJ2-6; TRBD1 might be the D (6 bases). This CDR3 contains 22 residues. V shed 2 bases and J shed 0 bases, with 27 bases lying between them. Germline assignment: CDR1 SGHRS and CDR2 YFSETQ. This CDR3 reads CASSFPVPPMAGDDSGANVLTF. The CDR3 DNA sequence: TGCGCCAGCAGCTTCCCCGTGCCCCCGATGGCAGGGGACGACTCTGGGGCCAACGTCCTGACTTTC.

This clone turned up a few times. The chain carries TRBV18 and TRBJ2-5, with D maybe TRBD1 (5 bases). V was pared by 1 base and J by 7 bases, with 16 bases between. The CDR3 sequence is 15 residues long. CDR1 and CDR2 from the germline V gene are KGHSH and LQKENI. CDR3 in DNA: TGTGCCAGCTCACCACGTCCAGGGCTAGAGGCGACCCAGTACTTC. Translation: CASSPRPGLEATQYF.

This clone was counted only a few times. This rearrangement joins TRBV5-1 to TRBJ2-5; TRBD1 agrees at 12 bases. After removal of 1 base from V and 4 bases from J, the junction contained 5 bases not matched to a gene. CDR3 length: 16 residues. CDR1 is SGHRS, CDR2 YFSETQ, per germline. The CDR3 loop is CASSLMGQGAPETQYF. In nucleotides, the CDR3 is TGCGCCAGCAGCTTGATGGGACAGGGGGCCCCAGAGACCCAGTACTTC.

This clone was found a few times. J is TRBJ1-1 and V is TRBV18; no firm D call. Trimming cost V 3 bases and J 1 base, with 12 bases left between them. CDR1 is KGHSH, CDR2 LQKENI, per germline. The CDR3 totals 15 residues. The CDR3 protein is CASSPSRDTNTEAFF. The CDR3 region has the DNA TGTGCCAGCTCACCTTCGAGGGATACGAACACTGAAGCTTTCTTT.

This rearrangement joins TRBV11-3 to TRBJ1-1; no clear D gene. Trimming cost V 5 bases and J 8 bases, with 9 bases left between them. Germline V gene lookup returns CDR1 SGHNT and CDR2 YENEEA. The CDR3 has 11 amino acids. The CDR3 protein is CASSHGGEAFF. The CDR3, as DNA: TGTGCCAGCAGCCACGGAGGGGAAGCTTTCTTT.

The V and J genes are TRBV6-1 and TRBJ1-5; TRBD1 might be the D (6 bases). Germline lookup yields CDR1 MNHNS and CDR2 SASEGT. The CDR3 extends over 15 amino acids. The V end was cut by 4 bases, the J end by 0 bases, with 10 bases between. CDR3: CASSVRTASNQPQHF. The CDR3 region has the DNA TGTGCCAGCAGTGTAAGGACAGCTAGCAATCAGCCCCAGCATTTT.

This CDR3 reads CASSYSAGNTEAFF. The CDR3 nucleotides read TGTGCCAGCAGTTACTCGGCAGGGAACACTGAAGCTTTCTTT. This chain joins TRBV6-6 and TRBJ1-1; unclear D gene. CDR1 and CDR2 from the germline V gene are MNHNY and SVGAGI (reference sequence). This CDR3 spans 14 amino acids. Trimming took 0 bases from V and 1 from J, leaving 6 bases between them.

The chain has TRBV7-9 and TRBJ2-7; D perhaps matches TRBD2 (6 bases). Germline-derived CDR1 and CDR2 are SEHNR and FQNEAQ (reference sequence). The CDR3 has 14 amino acids. Trimming took off 5 bases at V and 6 bases at J, with 17 bases between the two ends. CDR3 DNA sequence: TGTGCCAGCAGCGAAAACCGGCGGGGTCGCGAGCAGTACTTC. As protein: CASSENRRGREQYF. The variable domain in full, completed from reference TRBV7-9 and TRBJ2-7, reads DTGVSQNPRHKITKRGQNVTFRCDPISEHNRLYWYRQTLGQGPEFLTYFQNEAQLEKSRLLSDRFSAERPKGSFSTLEIQRTEQGDSAMYLCASSENRRGREQYFGPGTRLTVT.

This clone showed up just a few times. This chain uses TRBV6-4 with TRBJ1-2; perhaps TRBD1 as D (6 bases). Germline V gene data show CDR1 as MRHNA and CDR2 as SNTAGT. The CDR3 covers 15 residues. The ends were cut back, 0 bases at V and 3 bases at J, with 11 bases in the middle. CDR3 residues: CASSDSSGADYGYTF. For the CDR3, the DNA is TGTGCCAGCAGTGACTCATCAGGGGCGGACTATGGCTACACCTTC.

J is TRBJ2-3 and V is TRBV7-8; maybe TRBD1 (7 bases). From germline, CDR1 is SGHVS and CDR2 FQNEAQ. The CDR3 contains 15 residues. Deletions cut 0 bases from V and 4 bases from J, with 11 bases between. In nucleotides, the CDR3 is TGTGCCAGCAGCTTAGCCAGGGGGGCAGCAGATACGCAGTATTTT. Translated, it gives CASSLARGAADTQYF.

In this sample, this clone turned up a few times. V gene TRBV29-1 combines with J gene TRBJ1-1; 12 positions agree with TRBD1. The J segment lost 3 bases and the V segment lost 4 bases, leaving 6 bases of the junction unmatched. Germline V lookup: CDR1 SQVTM, CDR2 ANQGSEA. The CDR3 extends over 15 amino acids. The CDR3 loop reads CSVARDRGRYTEAFF. The CDR3, as DNA: TGCAGCGTTGCCCGGGACAGGGGGCGATACACTGAAGCTTTCTTT.

Only a few counts were recorded for this clone. This sequence joins TRBV18 and TRBJ1-2, with 7 bases that match TRBD1. Looked up from germline, CDR1 is KGHSH and CDR2 is LQKENI. The CDR3 extends over 15 amino acids. V shed 3 bases, J shed 0 bases, and the junction held 4 bases outside the gene matches. The CDR3 DNA is TGTGCCAGCTCACCGACAGGGCAAGCTAACTATGGCTACACCTTC. Translation: CASSPTGQANYGYTF.

This clone was seen more than once but under ten times. This chain links TRBV11-1 with TRBJ2-7; 13 bases match TRBD2. Germline CDR1 SGHAT, CDR2 FQDESV (reference sequence). This CDR3 is built from 15 residues. Trimming took 4 bases from V and 4 from J; bases not matched to a gene: 4. The CDR3 spells CASSSGLAGVYEQYF. The CDR3 DNA reads TGTGCCAGCAGCTCCGGACTAGCGGGAGTTTACGAGCAGTACTTC.

This clone was counted only a few times. This chain links TRBV5-4 with TRBJ2-6, with D possibly TRBD1 on 6 matching bases. Trimming pared 3 bases from V and 2 bases from J, leaving 6 bases between. The CDR3 is 14 residues long. The germline CDR1 and CDR2 sequences are SGHNT and YYREEE (reference sequence). The CDR3 loop is CASSYRAGANVLTF. The CDR3 DNA sequence: TGTGCCAGCAGCTACAGGGCTGGGGCCAACGTCCTGACTTTC.

This clone was counted only a few times. This sequence joins TRBV5-4 and TRBJ1-1; 10 bases line up with TRBD1. The CDR3 has 14 residues. The J segment lost 8 bases and the V segment lost 5 bases, leaving 9 bases of the junction unmatched. Germline V gene data show CDR1 as SGHNT and CDR2 as YYREEE (reference sequence). Here the CDR3 DNA reads TGTGCCAGCAGAGCCGGGACAGGGGCTGCGGAAGCTTTCTTT. This gives the protein CASRAGTGAAEAFF.

The table lists this clone with a few counts. The rearrangement links TRBV9 to TRBJ2-1; TRBD1 aligns across 7 bases. This CDR3 has 16 residues. Germline CDR1 SGDLS, CDR2 YYNGEE. V lost 3 bases, J lost 0 bases, and 6 bases stayed unmatched. The DNA for the CDR3 is TGTGCCAGCAGCGAACAGGGGTCCAGCTCCTACAATGAGCAGTTCTTC. Translated: CASSEQGSSSYNEQFF.

J is TRBJ2-3 and V is TRBV6-1; TRBD2 aligns across 7 bases. V shed 4 bases and J 6 bases; nucleotides not matched to a gene: 7. The CDR3 consists of 14 residues. Germline lookup yields CDR1 MNHNS and CDR2 SASEGT. CDR3 amino acids: CASSGAGSGDTQYF. The CDR3 DNA reads as TGTGCCAGCAGTGGGGCAGGTAGCGGGGATACGCAGTATTTT.

The chain has TRBV7-2 and TRBJ2-3; 7 bases map to TRBD2. Germline-derived CDR1 and CDR2 are SGHTA and FQGNSA. The CDR3 extends over 13 amino acids. J lost 0 bases, V lost 8 bases, and 2 bases had no gene match. The CDR3 region is CASREASTDTQYF. CDR3 sequence (DNA): TGTGCCAGCCGGGAGGCTAGCACAGATACGCAGTATTTT.

The chain combines TRBV29-1 with TRBJ1-2; the D gene is possibly TRBD1 (5 bases). Trimming removed 4 bases at V and 8 bases at J, with 8 bases between. Germline-derived CDR1 and CDR2 are SQVTM and ANQGSEA. The CDR3 has 10 amino acids. Here the CDR3 DNA reads TGCAGCGTTGCGTCAGGGGGCTACACCTTC. This encodes CSVASGGYTF.

The V gene is TRBV5-6, the J gene TRBJ1-2, with 8 bases aligning to TRBD1. V was pared by 4 bases and J by 2 bases, with 4 bases of the junction left unmatched. CDR3 length: 14 amino acids. Per the germline V gene, CDR1 is SGHDT and CDR2 is YYEEEE. The CDR3 nucleotides are TGTGCCAGCAGCCTCGACAGGGGAAACTATGGCTACACCTTC. Translation gives CASSLDRGNYGYTF. The variable domain in full, completed from reference TRBV5-6 and TRBJ1-2, reads DAGVTQSPTHLIKTRGQQVTLRCSPKSGHDTVSWYQQALGQGPQFIFQYYEEEERQRGNFPDRFSGHQFPNYSSELNVNALLLGDSALYLCASSLDRGNYGYTFGSGTRLTVV.

About this clone itself: Distinct nucleotide sequences in the sample also encode this CDR3. The V and J genes are TRBV5-1 and TRBJ2-1; the match to TRBD2 covers 13 bases. CDR1 is SGHRS and CDR2 is YFSETQ in the germline V gene. The V gene end was trimmed by 4 bases and the J gene end by 4 bases; junction bases not matched to a gene: 2. There are 15 residues in the CDR3. CDR3 nucleotide sequence: TGCGCCAGCAGCCTGACTAGCGGGGGGTACAATGAGCAGTTCTTC. Translating gives CASSLTSGGYNEQFF.

This clone has only a few counts. This chain uses TRBV29-1 with TRBJ2-2; TRBD1 matches at 8 bases. V dropped 4 bases and J dropped 7; count of bases not matched to a gene: 5. The CDR3 covers 13 residues. The V gene's germline CDR1 is SQVTM and CDR2 ANQGSEA. CDR3 DNA: TGCAGCGTTGGTGGACAGGGCTTCGGGGAGCTGTTTTTT. It encodes CSVGGQGFGELFF.

This clone has only a few counts. Other DNA sequences of this sample code for an identical CDR3. The gene calls are TRBV5-1 and TRBJ1-1; tentatively, D is TRBD1 (5 bases). The CDR3 extends over 13 amino acids. Trimming removed 2 bases from V and 2 bases from J, with 7 bases in between. Germline assignment: CDR1 SGHRS and CDR2 YFSETQ. The CDR3 sequence: CASSFQGNTEAFF. CDR3 sequence (DNA): TGCGCCAGCAGCTTTCAGGGTAACACTGAAGCTTTCTTT.